A selection of T cell receptor beta chains follows, all from one sample in a study of PD-1 blockade in classical Hodgkin lymphoma. TCRdb's table, derived via immunoSEQ multiplex PCR, lists solely in-frame clones and lacks some. The sample lists 20,000 or so clones; roughly 85% were seen once. This material consisted of CD4+ T cells from blood, taken before the fourth cycle of nivolumab. The receptors were sampled from a human donor with classical Hodgkin lymphoma. CDR3s include the opening cysteine and the closing phenylalanine or tryptophan. A D gene is named only where the DNA matches it firmly. A clone size is listed for some rows: how often the clone was seen (once, few, many), or a class if it is expanded.

clone_size d_call j_call v_call cdr3_aa cdr3_nt
NA NA TRBJ2-1 TRBV4-2 CASSPELSYNEQFF TGTGCCAGCAGCCCCGAGCTATCCTACAATGAGCAGTTCTTC
NA TRBD2 TRBJ2-7 TRBV7-2 CASSLSLAGSYEQYF TGTGCCAGCAGCTTATCTTTAGCGGGAAGCTACGAGCAGTACTTC
NA NA TRBJ2-7 TRBV10-3 CAISVLDGKGEQYF TGTGCCATCAGTGTTTTGGACGGGAAGGGGGAGCAGTACTTC
NA NA TRBJ1-1 TRBV6-1 CASSELRGTEAFF TGTGCCAGCAGTGAATTGAGGGGCACTGAAGCTTTCTTT
few TRBD1 TRBJ1-2 TRBV18 CASSPPRDRVPYGYTF TGTGCCAGCTCACCACCGAGGGACAGGGTCCCCTATGGCTACACCTTC
few NA TRBJ2-3 TRBV7-9 CASSPESGTQYF TGTGCCAGCAGCCCCGAGTCGGGCACGCAGTATTTT
NA NA TRBJ1-3 TRBV11-2 CASIGAPTGNTIYF TGTGCCAGCATTGGGGCCCCGACTGGAAACACCATATATTTT
NA TRBD1 TRBJ2-7 TRBV6-6 CASREPGQGAWEQYF TGTGCCAGCAGGGAACCGGGACAGGGGGCGTGGGAGCAGTACTTC
NA NA TRBJ2-7 TRBV7-8 CASSTPRGVSYEQYF TGTGCCAGCAGCACTCCCAGGGGGGTCTCCTACGAGCAGTACTTC
few NA TRBJ2-1 TRBV29-1 CSVDIGQGQFF TGCAGCGTTGATATTGGGCAGGGTCAGTTCTTC
NA NA TRBJ2-3 TRBV5-4 CASSAAGPAPDTQYF TGTGCCAGCAGCGCGGCCGGGCCCGCCCCAGATACGCAGTATTTT
NA TRBD2 TRBJ2-1 TRBV29-1 CSVEDGRNEQFF TGCAGCGTTGAGGACGGGAGGAATGAGCAGTTCTTC
few TRBD2 TRBJ2-1 TRBV7-6 CASSLGASGSYEQFF TGTGCCAGCAGCTTAGGGGCTAGCGGGAGCTATGAGCAGTTCTTC
NA NA TRBJ2-4 TRBV5-6 CASSLSRTAIAKNIQYF TGTGCCAGCAGCTTGAGCAGGACCGCAATAGCCAAAAACATTCAGTACTTC
few NA TRBJ1-1 TRBV7-9 CASSLASAPEAFF TGTGCCAGCAGCTTAGCATCGGCTCCTGAAGCTTTCTTT
NA NA TRBJ2-3 TRBV28 CASSSGRGKVQYF TGTGCCAGCAGTTCGGGACGCGGTAAGGTGCAGTATTTT
NA NA TRBJ1-4 TRBV4-2 CASSQALAEKLFF TGTGCCAGCAGCCAGGCCCTTGCTGAAAAACTGTTTTTT
NA NA TRBJ1-3 TRBV6-5 CASRPQPSGNTIYF TGTGCCAGCAGACCTCAACCCTCTGGAAACACCATATATTTT
NA NA TRBJ2-3 TRBV19 CASSRNIDTQYF TGTGCCAGTAGTCGCAACATAGATACGCAGTATTTT
NA NA TRBJ2-7 TRBV27 CASSKTAAGEQYF TGTGCCAGCAGCAAGACAGCGGCGGGGGAGCAGTACTTC
NA TRBD2 TRBJ2-1 TRBV28 CASSPPGRGNEQFF TGTGCCAGCAGTCCCCCCGGGAGGGGCAATGAGCAGTTCTTC
once NA TRBJ2-5 TRBV6-5 CASRGTGQETQYF TGTGCCAGCAGAGGGACGGGTCAAGAGACCCAGTACTTC